This T cell receptor beta chain came from a study of blood T cell repertoires in COVID-19. Overall study: Nucleic acid was either cDNA or gDNA, and it came from T cells, B-cell-depleted T cells, or PBMCs.

Enrolled through a virtual design, the participants were between roughly 18 and 95 years of age and came from 24 US areas. Cohorts were assigned according to the clinical history that participants reported. In this sample, this clone turned up once. In the authors' workflow: Reference gene primer amplification gave estimated nucleated cell counts. Some clones are missing from TCRdb's copy, which holds only in-frame ones; the method was immunoSEQ multiplex PCR. For V, J and clone size, that table is used; D and trimming come from the DNA. The table has fewer than 250,000 clones, around 86% seen once; the top ten hold around 7%. The receptor comes from a man in his thirties or forties in a cohort exposed to, infected with or recovered from COVID-19 (not recorded which). The sequenced sample was PBMCs or T cells enriched from blood (not recorded which).

The CDR3 region is CASRPTGGWNTEAFF. The CDR3 DNA sequence: TGTGCCAGCAGGCCGACAGGGGGTTGGAACACTGAAGCTTTCTTT. V usage is TRBV27 and J usage is TRBJ1-1; 9 bases map to TRBD1. This CDR3 is built from 15 residues. V dropped 6 bases and J dropped 1; count of bases not matched to a gene: 6. Germline CDR1 reads MNHEY; CDR2 reads SMNVEV (reference sequence).